The clone carrying this TCR beta chain has a count of ten or more. This sample stems from a study of T-cell memory formation after mild COVID-19. A single record per CDR3 protein comes from TCRdb applying MiXCR to the 5' RACE reads. This table holds fewer than 250,000 distinct CDR3 sequences, approximately 10% found once. Trimming took off 2 bases at V and 4 bases at J, with 5 bases between the two ends. CDR3 length: 12 amino acids. Germline V gene lookup returns CDR1 SEHNR and CDR2 FQNEAQ (reference sequence). The genes are TRBV7-9 and TRBJ1-1; D remains ambiguous. The receptor comes from a man younger than 35 who had mild COVID-19 (a few samples of this study predate the infection). Cell type and time point are not known. Sequenced sample: PBMCs or a T cell subset sorted from them (not recorded which). The CDR3 bases are TGTGCCAGCAGCTTAAGTTCCACTGAAGCTTTCTTT. This gives the protein CASSLSSTEAFF.